This section outlines one TCR beta chain sequence together with its context. Its antigen remains unknown. Using immunoSEQ multiplex PCR, the repertoire was profiled, and TCRdb retains in-frame clones only, with some absent. The profile shows tens of thousands of clones, approximately 86% of them singletons. The entry originates in a study of radiotherapy plus CTLA-4 blockade in lung cancer. Study in general: Disease control was achieved by 31% of patients, and objective responses by 15% to 20%.

Findings and caveats of the study: Subsequent to radiotherapy plus ipilimumab, tumor-derived TCR clones underwent expansion in blood. Early clonal dynamics of blood T cells, together with interferon-beta, were reported as the best response predictor.

With V trimmed by 4 bases and J by 10 bases, 11 bases remained unmatched. Germline CDR1 MGHRA, CDR2 YSYEKL. The CDR3 is made up of 16 amino acids. V gene TRBV4-1 combines with J gene TRBJ1-6, with TRBD1 matching over 9 bases. Here the sequenced sample was peripheral blood, taken from a patient treated with radiotherapy plus ipilimumab. The sequence was obtained from a human donor with non-small cell lung cancer who had a partial response to radiotherapy plus ipilimumab. This chain's CDR3 is CASSLRQGGGESPLHF. The CDR3 coding sequence is TGCGCCAGCAGCCTCCGACAGGGGGGCGGAGAATCACCCCTCCACTTT.